A selection of T cell receptor beta chains follows, all from one sample in a study of cytomegalovirus exposure and HLA in healthy donors. Assay: immunoSEQ multiplex PCR; the TCRdb copy retains only in-frame clones and omits some. There are 210,000 or so clones in the sample; around 78% occur only once, and about 0.5% lies in the top ten. The sequencing sample was made of PBMCs. These receptors were collected from a boy younger than 18 in good health and CMV-seronegative. Each CDR3 is given with its conserved first and last residue. D genes are given only for firm matches. Rows give clone size only sometimes, using once, few, many, or a class for an expanded clone.

D	size	V	J	CDR3	DNA
TRBD2	NA	TRBV7-2	TRBJ2-7	CASMYLGTSGYEQYF	TGTGCCAGCATGTATTTGGGGACTAGCGGGTACGAGCAGTACTTC
NA	NA	TRBV11-2	TRBJ1-2	CASSLRVVGDGYTF	TGTGCCAGCAGCCTAAGGGTCGTGGGAGATGGCTACACCTTC
NA	NA	TRBV29-1	TRBJ1-1	CSVRGNTEAFF	TGCAGCGTTCGAGGGAACACTGAAGCTTTCTTT
NA	NA	TRBV7-2	TRBJ2-1	CASSLKWVGSSYNEQFF	TGTGCCAGCAGCTTAAAGTGGGTGGGGAGCTCCTACAATGAGCAGTTCTTC
TRBD1	NA	TRBV2	TRBJ1-5	CASTRTGQSNQPQHF	TGTGCCAGCACTCGGACAGGGCAAAGCAATCAGCCCCAGCATTTT
TRBD1	NA	TRBV2	TRBJ2-2	CASSARRPGQGFTGELFF	TGTGCCAGCAGTGCCAGACGACCGGGACAGGGTTTCACCGGGGAGCTGTTTTTT
TRBD2	NA	TRBV7-6	TRBJ2-1	CASSLGSGGINEQFF	TGTGCCAGCAGCTTAGGTAGCGGGGGCATCAATGAGCAGTTCTTC
TRBD1	NA	TRBV27	TRBJ2-7	CASSRDRAMKQYF	TGTGCCAGCAGCCGGGACAGGGCTATGAAGCAGTACTTC
NA	NA	TRBV2	TRBJ2-7	CASSALYEQYF	TGTGCCAGCAGTGCTCTCTACGAGCAGTACTTC
NA	NA	TRBV2	TRBJ1-5	CASSETYGDQPQHF	TGTGCCAGCAGTGAGACTTACGGGGATCAGCCCCAGCATTTT
NA	few	TRBV7-9	TRBJ1-1	CASSLPPTGLNTEAFF	TGTGCCAGCAGCTTACCGCCGACAGGATTGAACACTGAAGCTTTCTTT
TRBD1	NA	TRBV7-3	TRBJ1-1	CASSPGTVNTEAFF	TGTGCCAGCAGCCCGGGGACAGTGAACACTGAAGCTTTCTTT
NA	NA	TRBV19	TRBJ1-4	CASSIVHIAREKLFF	TGTGCCAGTAGTATAGTCCACATAGCCCGTGAAAAACTGTTTTTT
NA	NA	TRBV5-1	TRBJ1-3	CASSPSRQMSSGNTIYF	TGCGCCAGCAGCCCTAGTCGACAGATGAGCTCTGGAAACACCATATATTTT
TRBD2	NA	TRBV6-6	TRBJ2-5	CASLGTRWGETQYF	TGTGCCAGCCTTGGGACTAGATGGGGAGAGACCCAGTACTTC
TRBD1	NA	TRBV5-8	TRBJ1-2	CASSFNQGDGYTF	TGTGCCAGCAGCTTTAATCAGGGGGATGGCTACACCTTC
NA	NA	TRBV11-1	TRBJ2-7	CASSLPSARGAYEQYF	TGTGCCAGCAGCTTACCCTCGGCAAGGGGCGCTTACGAGCAGTACTTC
TRBD1	NA	TRBV5-1	TRBJ2-7	CASSYGQGPYEQYF	TGCGCCAGCAGCTACGGACAGGGACCCTACGAGCAGTACTTC
TRBD2	NA	TRBV6-6	TRBJ2-7	CASSYFGLAGVREQYF	TGTGCCAGCAGTTACTTCGGACTAGCGGGGGTTCGGGAGCAGTACTTC
TRBD1	once	TRBV13	TRBJ1-1	CASSQRGDRGSTEAFF	TGTGCCAGCAGCCAGAGGGGGGACAGGGGGAGCACTGAAGCTTTCTTT
NA	many	TRBV6-4	TRBJ2-2	CASSDNRDGTGELFF	TGTGCCAGCAGTGATAATCGGGATGGGACCGGGGAGCTGTTTTTT
NA	NA	TRBV19	TRBJ2-5	CASSIVRGAQETQYF	TGTGCCAGTAGTATAGTCCGGGGGGCCCAGGAGACCCAGTACTTC
NA	NA	TRBV30	TRBJ1-4	CAWSGAGWGEKLFF	TGTGCCTGGAGTGGGGCAGGGTGGGGCGAAAAACTGTTTTTT
TRBD1	NA	TRBV15	TRBJ1-1	CATSREEGARTEAFF	TGTGCCACCAGCAGGGAAGAGGGGGCGCGCACTGAAGCTTTCTTT
TRBD2	NA	TRBV4-1	TRBJ2-4	CASSLFRTSVSKNIQYF	TGCGCCAGCAGCCTTTTCCGGACTAGCGTCTCCAAAAACATTCAGTACTTC
TRBD1	few	TRBV5-5	TRBJ1-6	CASSRDRDNSPLHF	TGTGCCAGCAGCCGGGACAGGGATAATTCACCCCTCCACTTT
TRBD1	NA	TRBV19	TRBJ2-7	CASSAPVRQGRYEQYF	TGTGCCAGTAGTGCGCCCGTGAGACAGGGCCGCTACGAGCAGTACTTC
TRBD1	NA	TRBV5-1	TRBJ2-1	CASSFSGGVGNEQFF	TGCGCCAGCAGCTTTTCAGGGGGCGTCGGAAATGAGCAGTTCTTC
TRBD1	NA	TRBV9	TRBJ1-6	CASSVEDRVDSPLHF	TGTGCCAGCAGCGTCGAGGACAGGGTGGATTCACCCCTCCACTTT
TRBD2	NA	TRBV10-2	TRBJ2-1	CASSEPGLASTYNEQFF	TGCGCCAGCAGTGAACCGGGACTAGCGAGTACGTACAATGAGCAGTTCTTC
TRBD1	NA	TRBV19	TRBJ2-3	CASPPAQGAFTDTQYF	TGTGCCAGTCCCCCGGCCCAGGGGGCGTTCACAGATACGCAGTATTTT
NA	NA	TRBV7-9	TRBJ1-1	CSSSTTDLNTEAFF	TGTTCCAGCAGCACGACAGATCTGAACACTGAAGCTTTCTTT
NA	once	TRBV10-3	TRBJ1-1	CAISYGGSDTEAFF	TGTGCCATCAGTTACGGCGGTTCGGACACTGAAGCTTTCTTT
NA	NA	TRBV6-1	TRBJ2-7	CASRQALEQYF	TGTGCCAGCAGACAGGCACTCGAGCAGTACTTC
TRBD1	NA	TRBV5-1	TRBJ1-2	CASSLRTGHYGYTF	TGCGCCAGCAGCTTAAGGACAGGCCACTATGGCTACACCTTC
NA	NA	TRBV4-2	TRBJ1-4	CASSQNHGRVSNEKLFF	TGTGCCAGCAGCCAAAATCACGGCCGGGTCAGTAATGAAAAACTGTTTTTT
NA	once	TRBV7-3	TRBJ2-2	CASSSLSGTGELFF	TGTGCCAGCAGCTCACTGTCGGGCACCGGGGAGCTGTTTTTT
TRBD1	NA	TRBV7-9	TRBJ1-6	CASSLAPGTGYNSPLHF	TGTGCCAGCAGCTTAGCCCCCGGGACAGGGTATAATTCACCCCTCCACTTT
TRBD1	NA	TRBV13	TRBJ1-5	CASGQGNQPQHF	TGTGCCAGCGGACAGGGCAATCAGCCCCAGCATTTT
NA	NA	TRBV29-1	TRBJ1-1	CSVEDPGPGAFF	TGCAGCGTTGAAGACCCAGGTCCCGGAGCTTTCTTT
NA	NA	TRBV18	TRBJ1-1	CASSPGGEAFF	TGTGCCAGCTCACCGGGAGGTGAAGCTTTCTTT
NA	NA	TRBV15	TRBJ2-7	CATSPRGEASGDEQYF	TGTGCCACCAGCCCCCGGGGAGAGGCCTCGGGGGACGAGCAGTACTTC
NA	NA	TRBV19	TRBJ1-1	CASSIAPFSEAFF	TGTGCCAGTAGTATAGCCCCTTTTAGTGAAGCTTTCTTT
NA	NA	TRBV4-1	TRBJ2-7	CASSQVGLLRDRDSSYEQYF	TGCGCCAGCAGCCAAGTTGGACTACTCAGGGACCGGGACAGCTCCTACGAGCAGTACTTC
TRBD1	NA	TRBV19	TRBJ1-1	CASSWDRGNTEAFF	TGTGCCAGTAGTTGGGACAGGGGGAACACTGAAGCTTTCTTT
TRBD2	NA	TRBV7-2	TRBJ2-5	CASSTTLAGLQETQYF	TGTGCCAGCAGCACTACGCTAGCGGGGCTCCAAGAGACCCAGTACTTC
NA	NA	TRBV6-1	TRBJ1-2	CASSEWGSGDWGGYTF	TGTGCCAGCAGTGAATGGGGATCGGGAGATTGGGGTGGCTACACCTTC
NA	NA	TRBV5-8	TRBJ1-1	CASSLKIRTVGTEAFF	TGTGCCAGCAGCTTAAAAATTCGCACAGTCGGCACTGAAGCTTTCTTT
NA	NA	TRBV7-8	TRBJ1-3	CASSFAEGPQTGNTIYF	TGTGCCAGCAGCTTCGCGGAGGGGCCTCAGACTGGAAACACCATATATTTT
NA	NA	TRBV30	TRBJ1-6	CAWKGWENSPLHF	TGTGCCTGGAAAGGGTGGGAGAATTCACCCCTCCACTTT
NA	NA	TRBV11-2	TRBJ2-3	CASSSLTRGTDTQYF	TGTGCCAGCAGCTCCCTGACTAGGGGAACAGATACGCAGTATTTT
NA	NA	TRBV5-5	TRBJ1-2	CASSLVAARDYGYTF	TGTGCCAGCAGCTTGGTGGCAGCTCGGGACTATGGCTACACCTTC
TRBD2	NA	TRBV19	TRBJ2-5	CASMGTSGGSGTQYF	TGTGCCAGTATGGGGACTAGCGGGGGGAGCGGGACTCAGTACTTC
NA	NA	TRBV21-1	TRBJ2-5	CASSKRRAQETQYF	TGTGCCAGCAGCAAAAGGCGGGCTCAAGAGACCCAGTACTTC
TRBD1	NA	TRBV27	TRBJ1-5	CASTRTGGGNQPQHF	TGTGCCAGCACGCGGACAGGGGGCGGCAATCAGCCCCAGCATTTT
TRBD1	few	TRBV6-1	TRBJ1-1	CASSEWAGGFGNTEAFF	TGTGCCAGCAGTGAATGGGCAGGGGGCTTTGGGAACACTGAAGCTTTCTTT
NA	NA	TRBV7-2	TRBJ2-2	CASSLISSSGELFF	TGTGCCAGCAGCTTAATTTCTAGCTCCGGGGAGCTGTTTTTT
TRBD2	NA	TRBV7-6	TRBJ2-3	CASSLRGVTDTQYF	TGTGCCAGCAGCCTACGGGGGGTTACAGATACGCAGTATTTT
NA	NA	TRBV6-5	TRBJ1-4	CASRSIGREKLFF	TGTGCCAGCAGGAGTATAGGGAGGGAAAAACTGTTTTTT
TRBD1	few	TRBV30	TRBJ2-7	CAWSDRTGRFPVILKYF	TGTGCCTGGAGCGATCGGACAGGGCGCTTCCCCGTCATCTTAAAGTACTTC